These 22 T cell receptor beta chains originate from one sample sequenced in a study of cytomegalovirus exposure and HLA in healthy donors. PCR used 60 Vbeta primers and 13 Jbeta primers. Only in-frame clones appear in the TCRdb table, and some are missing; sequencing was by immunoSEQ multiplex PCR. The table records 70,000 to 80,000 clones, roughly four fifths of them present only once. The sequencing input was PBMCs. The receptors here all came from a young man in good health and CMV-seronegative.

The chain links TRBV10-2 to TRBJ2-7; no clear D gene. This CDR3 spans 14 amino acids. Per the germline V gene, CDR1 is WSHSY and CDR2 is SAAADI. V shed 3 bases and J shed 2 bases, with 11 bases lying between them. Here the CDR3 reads CASSDRAFTYEQYF. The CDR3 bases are TGCGCCAGCAGTGACAGAGCGTTTACCTACGAGCAGTACTTC.

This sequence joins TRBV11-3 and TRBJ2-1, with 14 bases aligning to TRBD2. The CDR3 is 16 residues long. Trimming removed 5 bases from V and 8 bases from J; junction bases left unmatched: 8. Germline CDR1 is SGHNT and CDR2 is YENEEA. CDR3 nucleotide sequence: TGTGCCAGCAGCCCGCGGGGACTAGCGGGAGCCCATGAGCAGTTCTTC. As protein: CASSPRGLAGAHEQFF.

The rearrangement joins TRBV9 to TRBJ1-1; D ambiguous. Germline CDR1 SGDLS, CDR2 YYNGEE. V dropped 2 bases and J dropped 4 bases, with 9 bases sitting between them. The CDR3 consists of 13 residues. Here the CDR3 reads CASSVGAGTEAFF. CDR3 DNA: TGTGCCAGCAGCGTCGGTGCGGGCACTGAAGCTTTCTTT.

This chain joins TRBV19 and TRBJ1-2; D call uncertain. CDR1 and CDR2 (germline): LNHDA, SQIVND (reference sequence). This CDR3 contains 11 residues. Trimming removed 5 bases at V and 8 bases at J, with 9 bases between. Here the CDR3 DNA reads TGTGCCAGTAGTGGCGGGCCCGGCTACACCTTC. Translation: CASSGGPGYTF.

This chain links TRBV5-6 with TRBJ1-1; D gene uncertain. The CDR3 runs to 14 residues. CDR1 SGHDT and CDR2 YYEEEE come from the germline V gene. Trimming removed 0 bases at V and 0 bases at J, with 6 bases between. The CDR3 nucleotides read TGTGCCAGCAGCTTGGCGAACATGAACACTGAAGCTTTCTTT. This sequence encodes CASSLANMNTEAFF.

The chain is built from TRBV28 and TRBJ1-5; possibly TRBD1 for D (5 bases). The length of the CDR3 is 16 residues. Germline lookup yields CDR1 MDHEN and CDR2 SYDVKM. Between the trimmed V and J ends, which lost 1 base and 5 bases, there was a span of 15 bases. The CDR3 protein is CASSLLGGGRDQPQHF. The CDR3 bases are TGTGCCAGCAGTTTATTGGGGGGGGGACGGGATCAGCCCCAGCATTTT.

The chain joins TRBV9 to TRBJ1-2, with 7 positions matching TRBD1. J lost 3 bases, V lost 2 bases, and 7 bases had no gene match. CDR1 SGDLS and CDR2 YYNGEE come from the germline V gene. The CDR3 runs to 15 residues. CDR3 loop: CASSVDGTDYYGYTF. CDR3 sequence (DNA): TGTGCCAGCAGCGTCGACGGGACAGACTACTATGGCTACACCTTC.

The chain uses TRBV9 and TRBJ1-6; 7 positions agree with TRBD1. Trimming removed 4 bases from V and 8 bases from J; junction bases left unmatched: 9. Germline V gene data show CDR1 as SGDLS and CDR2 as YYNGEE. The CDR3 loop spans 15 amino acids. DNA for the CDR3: TGTGCCAGCAGCTTCTCGACAGGGATGGATTCACCCCTCCACTTT. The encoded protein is CASSFSTGMDSPLHF.

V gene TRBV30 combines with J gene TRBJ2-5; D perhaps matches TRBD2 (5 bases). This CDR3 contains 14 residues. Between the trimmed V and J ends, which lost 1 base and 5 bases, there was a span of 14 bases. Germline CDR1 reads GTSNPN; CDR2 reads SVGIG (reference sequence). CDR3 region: CAWSAPPRGETQYF. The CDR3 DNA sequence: TGTGCCTGGAGTGCCCCCCCAAGAGGGGAGACCCAGTACTTC.

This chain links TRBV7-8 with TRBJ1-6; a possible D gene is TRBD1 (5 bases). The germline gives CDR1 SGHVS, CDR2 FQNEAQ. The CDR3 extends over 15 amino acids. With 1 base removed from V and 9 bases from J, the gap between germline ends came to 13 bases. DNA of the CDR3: TGTGCCAGCAGCTTAGTCGGGGGTGGTGGTTCACCCCTCCACTTT. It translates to CASSLVGGGGSPLHF.

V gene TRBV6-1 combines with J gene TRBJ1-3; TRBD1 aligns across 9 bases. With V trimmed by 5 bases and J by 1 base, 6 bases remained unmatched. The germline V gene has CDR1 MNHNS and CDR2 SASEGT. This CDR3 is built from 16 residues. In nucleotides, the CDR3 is TGTGCCAGCAGTAAAGGGACAGGGACATCTGGAAACACCATATATTTT. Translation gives CASSKGTGTSGNTIYF.

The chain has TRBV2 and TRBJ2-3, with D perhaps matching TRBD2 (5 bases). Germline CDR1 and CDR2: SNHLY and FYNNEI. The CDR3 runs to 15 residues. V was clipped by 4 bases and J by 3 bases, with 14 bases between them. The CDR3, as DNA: TGTGCCAGCAGTGTCGGGATTGTAGTAACAGATACGCAGTATTTT. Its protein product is CASSVGIVVTDTQYF.

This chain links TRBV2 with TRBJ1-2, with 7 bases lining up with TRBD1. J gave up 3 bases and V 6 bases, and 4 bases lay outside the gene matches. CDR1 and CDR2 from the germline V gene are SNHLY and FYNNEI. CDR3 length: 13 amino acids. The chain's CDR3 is CASRGDSDYGYTF. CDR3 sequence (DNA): TGTGCCAGCAGGGGGGACAGCGACTATGGCTACACCTTC. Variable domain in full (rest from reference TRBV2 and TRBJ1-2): EPEVTQTPSHQVTQMGQEVILRCVPISNHLYFYWYRQILGQKVEFLVSFYNNEISEKSEIFDDQFSVERPDGSNFTLKIRSTKLEDSAMYFCASRGDSDYGYTFGSGTRLTVV.

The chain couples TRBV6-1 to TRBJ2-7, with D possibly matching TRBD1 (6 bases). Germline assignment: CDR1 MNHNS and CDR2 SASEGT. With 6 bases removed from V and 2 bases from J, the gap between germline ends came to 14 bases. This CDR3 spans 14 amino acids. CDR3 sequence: CASRSRDTTYEQYF. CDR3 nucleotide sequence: TGTGCCAGCAGAAGCCGGGACACCACCTACGAGCAGTACTTC.

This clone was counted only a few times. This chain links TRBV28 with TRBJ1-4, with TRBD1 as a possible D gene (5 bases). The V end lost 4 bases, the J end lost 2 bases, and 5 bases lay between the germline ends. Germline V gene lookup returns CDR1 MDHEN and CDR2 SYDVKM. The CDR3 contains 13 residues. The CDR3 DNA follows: TGTGCCAGCAGTTACAGGACTAATGAAAAACTGTTTTTT. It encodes CASSYRTNEKLFF. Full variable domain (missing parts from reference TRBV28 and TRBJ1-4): DVKVTQSSRYLVKRTGEKVFLECVQDMDHENMFWYRQDPGLGLRLIYFSYDVKMKEKGDIPEGYSVSREKKERFSLILESASTNQTSMYLCASSYRTNEKLFFGSGTQLSVL.

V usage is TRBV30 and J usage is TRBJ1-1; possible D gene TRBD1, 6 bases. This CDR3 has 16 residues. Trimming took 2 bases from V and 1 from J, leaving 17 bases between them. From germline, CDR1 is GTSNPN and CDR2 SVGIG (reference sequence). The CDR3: CAWSRWGGRENTEAFF. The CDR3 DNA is TGTGCCTGGAGTAGGTGGGGGGGCCGGGAGAACACTGAAGCTTTCTTT.

The CDR3, as DNA: TGTGCCAGCAGCCCCGATGGGGGGGGAGGGTTGGGTACTGAAGCTTTCTTT. Translated, it gives CASSPDGGGGLGTEAFF. The chain is built from TRBV9 and TRBJ1-1; a weak D match, TRBD1 (5 bases). CDR1 is SGDLS and CDR2 is YYNGEE in the germline V gene. V lost 4 bases to trimming and J lost 5 bases, with 24 bases between them. This CDR3 is 17 amino acids long.

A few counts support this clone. The CDR3 DNA is TGTGCCAGCAGTACTAGCGGAACCTACGAGCAGTACTTC. This translates into CASSTSGTYEQYF. The J gene is TRBJ2-7, the V gene TRBV27; the match to TRBD2 covers 8 bases. The CDR3 extends over 13 amino acids. In germline, CDR1 is MNHEY, CDR2 SMNVEV (reference sequence). V was pared by 5 bases and J by 2 bases, with 2 bases of the junction left unmatched.

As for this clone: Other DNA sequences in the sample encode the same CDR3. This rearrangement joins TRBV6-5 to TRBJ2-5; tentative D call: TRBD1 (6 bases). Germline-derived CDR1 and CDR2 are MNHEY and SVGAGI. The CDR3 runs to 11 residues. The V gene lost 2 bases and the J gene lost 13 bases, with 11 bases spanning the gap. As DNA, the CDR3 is TGTGCCAGCAGTTACGGAGGACAGCCGTACTTC. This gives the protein CASSYGGQPYF.

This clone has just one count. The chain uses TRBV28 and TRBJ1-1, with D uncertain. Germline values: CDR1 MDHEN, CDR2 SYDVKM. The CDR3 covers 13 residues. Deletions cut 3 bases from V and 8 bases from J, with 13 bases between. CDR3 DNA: TGTGCCAGCAGTTTCTTAGGAGGGAACGAAGCTTTCTTT. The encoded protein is CASSFLGGNEAFF.

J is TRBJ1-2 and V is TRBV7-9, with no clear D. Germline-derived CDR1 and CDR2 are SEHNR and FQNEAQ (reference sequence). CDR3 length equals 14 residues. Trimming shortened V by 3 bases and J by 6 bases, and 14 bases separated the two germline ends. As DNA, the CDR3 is TGTGCCAGCAGCTTCGATAGAATCGGTCATGGCTACACCTTC. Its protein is CASSFDRIGHGYTF.

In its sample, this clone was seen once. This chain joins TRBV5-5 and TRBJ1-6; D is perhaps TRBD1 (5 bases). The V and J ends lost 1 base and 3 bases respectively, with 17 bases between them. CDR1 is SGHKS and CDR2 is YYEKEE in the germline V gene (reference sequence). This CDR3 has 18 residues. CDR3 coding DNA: TGTGCCAGCAGCTTGACCCCCTCGACAGCAAACTATAATTCACCCCTCCACTTT. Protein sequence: CASSLTPSTANYNSPLHF. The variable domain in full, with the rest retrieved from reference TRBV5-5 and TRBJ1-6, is DAGVTQSPTHLIKTRGQQVTLRCSPISGHKSVSWYQQVLGQGPQFIFQYYEKEERGRGNFPDRFSARQFPNYSSELNVNALLLGDSALYLCASSLTPSTANYNSPLHFGNGTRLTVT.